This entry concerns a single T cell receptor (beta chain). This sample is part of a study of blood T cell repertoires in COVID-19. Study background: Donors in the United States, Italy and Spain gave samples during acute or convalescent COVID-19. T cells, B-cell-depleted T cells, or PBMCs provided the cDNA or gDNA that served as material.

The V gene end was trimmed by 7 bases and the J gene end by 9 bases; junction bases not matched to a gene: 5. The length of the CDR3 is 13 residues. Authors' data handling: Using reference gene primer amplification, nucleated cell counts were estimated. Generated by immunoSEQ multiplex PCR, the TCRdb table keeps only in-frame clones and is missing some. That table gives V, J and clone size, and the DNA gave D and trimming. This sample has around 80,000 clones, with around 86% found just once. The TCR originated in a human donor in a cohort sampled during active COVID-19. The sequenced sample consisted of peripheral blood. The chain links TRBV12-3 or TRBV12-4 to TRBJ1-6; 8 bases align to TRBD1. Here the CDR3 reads CASKGTGASPLHF. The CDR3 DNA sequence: TGTGCCAGCAAGGGGACAGGTGCTTCACCCCTCCACTTT.